This T cell receptor beta chain was captured in a study of shared clonotypes between healthy human individuals. Study results and limitations: The genetic and exposure-history diversity represented was limited by few donors.

Naive CD8 cells, CD45RO-negative and positively selected for CCR7, excluded terminally differentiated effector memory CD45RA+ cells. The donor population consisted of healthy HIV-negative adults with no recent acute infections or vaccinations. This clone was seen once. Antigen: not known. The identical CDR3 is also encoded by other nucleotide sequences in the sample. CDR1 and CDR2 (germline): MDHEN, SYDVKM. The CDR3 consists of 13 residues. V was trimmed by 6 bases and J by 2 bases, leaving 11 bases between them. Sequenced by immunoSEQ multiplex PCR; TCRdb stores in-frame clones only, minus some. The sample yields millions of clones, about 92% seen once.

The source material was naive CD8+ T cells from PBMCs. This chain links TRBV28 with TRBJ2-7; possible D gene TRBD2, 6 bases. This sequence originates from a man in his late teens or twenties in good health. Some clones in this sample may be carry-over from other donors' samples. The CDR3 coding sequence is TGTGCCAGCAGCCTAGCGAGAGCCTACGAGCAGTACTTC. This encodes CASSLARAYEQYF.